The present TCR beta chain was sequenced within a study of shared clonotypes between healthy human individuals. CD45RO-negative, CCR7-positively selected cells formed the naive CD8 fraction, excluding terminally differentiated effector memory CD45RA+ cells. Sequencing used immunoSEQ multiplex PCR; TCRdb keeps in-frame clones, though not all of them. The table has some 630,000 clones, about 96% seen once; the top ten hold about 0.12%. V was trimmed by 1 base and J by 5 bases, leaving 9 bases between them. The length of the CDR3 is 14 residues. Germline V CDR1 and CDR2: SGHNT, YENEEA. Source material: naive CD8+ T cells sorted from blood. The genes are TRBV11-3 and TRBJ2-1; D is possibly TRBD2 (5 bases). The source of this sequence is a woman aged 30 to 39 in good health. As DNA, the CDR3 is TGTGCCAGCAGCTTAGTCGGGAACCACAATGAGCAGTTCTTC. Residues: CASSLVGNHNEQFF.